This T cell receptor (beta chain) was obtained from a study of technical replicates of blood from a handful of donors. Germline CDR1 and CDR2: SEHNR and FQNEAQ (reference sequence). The V gene end was trimmed by 3 bases and the J gene end by 8 bases; junction bases not matched to a gene: 12. The CDR3 totals 18 residues. The table came from immunoSEQ multiplex PCR; TCRdb's copy has only in-frame clones and leaves some out. The sample includes approximately 73,000 clones, around 95% of them seen just once. The source is a human donor in good health. V is TRBV7-9 and J is TRBJ2-1, with 14 bases identical to TRBD2. Sequencing was done on a sample of T cells isolated from PBMCs. CDR3 region: CASSFRLAGGPGWDEQFF. CDR3 nucleotides: TGTGCCAGCAGCTTTAGACTAGCGGGGGGGCCAGGATGGGATGAGCAGTTCTTC.